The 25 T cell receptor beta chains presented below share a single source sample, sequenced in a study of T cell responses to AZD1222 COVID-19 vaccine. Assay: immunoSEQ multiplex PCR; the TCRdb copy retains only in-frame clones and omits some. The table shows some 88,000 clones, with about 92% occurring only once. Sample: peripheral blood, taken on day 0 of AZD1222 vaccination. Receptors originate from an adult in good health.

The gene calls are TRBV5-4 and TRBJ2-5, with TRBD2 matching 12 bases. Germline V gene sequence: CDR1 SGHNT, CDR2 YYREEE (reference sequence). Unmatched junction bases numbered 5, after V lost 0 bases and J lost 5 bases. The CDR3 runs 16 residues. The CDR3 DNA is TGTGCCAGCAGCTTGGAACTAGCGGGAGGCAGGGAGACCCAGTACTTC. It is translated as CASSLELAGGRETQYF.

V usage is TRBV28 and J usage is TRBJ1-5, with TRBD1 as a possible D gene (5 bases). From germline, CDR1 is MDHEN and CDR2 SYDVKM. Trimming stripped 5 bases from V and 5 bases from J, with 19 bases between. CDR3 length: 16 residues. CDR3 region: CASSPPGGGVDQPQHF. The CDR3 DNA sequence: TGTGCCAGCAGTCCTCCGGGTGGGGGGGTTGATCAGCCCCAGCATTTT.

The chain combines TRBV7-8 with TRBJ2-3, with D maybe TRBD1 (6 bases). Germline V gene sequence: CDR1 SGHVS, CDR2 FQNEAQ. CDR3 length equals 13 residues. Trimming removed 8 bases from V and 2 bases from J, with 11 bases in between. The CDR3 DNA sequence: TGTGCCAGCGTCCCAGGGGACACAGATACGCAGTATTTT. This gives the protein CASVPGDTDTQYF. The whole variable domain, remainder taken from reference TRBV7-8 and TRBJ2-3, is GAGVSQSPRYKVAKRGQDVALRCDPISGHVSLFWYQQALGQGPEFLTYFQNEAQLDKSGLPSDRFFAERPEGSVSTLKIQRTQQEDSAVYLCASVPGDTDTQYFGPGTRLTVL.

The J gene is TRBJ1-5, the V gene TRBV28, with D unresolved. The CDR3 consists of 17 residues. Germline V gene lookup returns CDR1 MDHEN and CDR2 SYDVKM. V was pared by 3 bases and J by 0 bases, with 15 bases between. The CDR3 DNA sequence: TGTGCCAGCAGTTTTCCGGGTTTAGATTATAGCAATCAGCCCCAGCATTTT. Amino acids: CASSFPGLDYSNQPQHF.

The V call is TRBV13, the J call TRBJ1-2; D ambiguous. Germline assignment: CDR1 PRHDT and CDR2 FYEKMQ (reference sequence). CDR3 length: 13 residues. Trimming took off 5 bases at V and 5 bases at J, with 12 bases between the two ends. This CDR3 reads CASSPATPYGYTF. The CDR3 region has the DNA TGTGCCAGCAGCCCCGCGACCCCTTATGGCTACACCTTC.

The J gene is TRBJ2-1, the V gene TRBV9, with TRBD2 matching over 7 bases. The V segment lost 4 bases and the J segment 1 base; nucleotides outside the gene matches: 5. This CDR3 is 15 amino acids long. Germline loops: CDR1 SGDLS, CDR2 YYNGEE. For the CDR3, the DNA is TGTGCCAGCAGCCTAGAAGCGGGATCCTACAATGAGCAGTTCTTC. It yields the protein CASSLEAGSYNEQFF.

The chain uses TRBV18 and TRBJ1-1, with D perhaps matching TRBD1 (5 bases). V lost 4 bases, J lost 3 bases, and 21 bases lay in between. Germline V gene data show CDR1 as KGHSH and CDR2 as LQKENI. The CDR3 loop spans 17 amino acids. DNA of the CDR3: TGTGCCAGCTCACTCCTTGGAGGGACGAGCATCGACACTGAAGCTTTCTTT. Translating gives CASSLLGGTSIDTEAFF.

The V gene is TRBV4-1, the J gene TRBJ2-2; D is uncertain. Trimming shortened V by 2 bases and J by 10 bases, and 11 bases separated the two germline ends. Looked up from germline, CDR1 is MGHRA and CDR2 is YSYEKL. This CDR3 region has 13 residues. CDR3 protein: CASSQYGSAELFF. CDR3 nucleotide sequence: TGCGCCAGCAGCCAATATGGATCCGCGGAGCTGTTTTTT.

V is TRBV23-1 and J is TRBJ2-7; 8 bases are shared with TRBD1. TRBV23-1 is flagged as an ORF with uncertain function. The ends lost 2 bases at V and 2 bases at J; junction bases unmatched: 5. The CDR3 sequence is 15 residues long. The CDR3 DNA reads TGCGCCAGCAGTCAACCGGACAGGGTAACCTACGAGCAGTACTTC. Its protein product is CASSQPDRVTYEQYF.

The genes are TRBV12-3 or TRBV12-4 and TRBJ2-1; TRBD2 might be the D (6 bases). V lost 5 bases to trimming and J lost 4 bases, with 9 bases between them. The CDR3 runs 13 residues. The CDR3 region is CASSSSGYNEQFF. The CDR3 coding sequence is TGTGCCAGCAGTAGTAGCGGATACAATGAGCAGTTCTTC.

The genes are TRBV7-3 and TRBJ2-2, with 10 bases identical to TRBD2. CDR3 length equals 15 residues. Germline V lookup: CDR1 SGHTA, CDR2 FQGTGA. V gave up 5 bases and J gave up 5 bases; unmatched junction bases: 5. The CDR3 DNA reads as TGTGCCAGCAGCCCCGGGACTAGCGTAACCGGGGAGCTGTTTTTT. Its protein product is CASSPGTSVTGELFF.

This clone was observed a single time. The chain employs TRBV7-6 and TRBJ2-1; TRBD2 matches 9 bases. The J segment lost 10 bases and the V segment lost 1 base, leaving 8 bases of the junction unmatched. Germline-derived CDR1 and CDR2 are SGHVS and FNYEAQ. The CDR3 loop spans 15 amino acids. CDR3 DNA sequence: TGTGCCAGCAGCTTAGTGGTTAGCGGGAGAGGAGAGCAGTTCTTC. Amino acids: CASSLVVSGRGEQFF.

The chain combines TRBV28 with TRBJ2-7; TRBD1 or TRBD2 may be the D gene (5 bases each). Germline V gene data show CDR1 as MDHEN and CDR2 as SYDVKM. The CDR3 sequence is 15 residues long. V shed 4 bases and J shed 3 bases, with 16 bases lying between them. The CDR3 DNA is TGTGCCAGCAGTTCCGCCGGGACGATAAACTACGAGCAGTACTTC. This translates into CASSSAGTINYEQYF.

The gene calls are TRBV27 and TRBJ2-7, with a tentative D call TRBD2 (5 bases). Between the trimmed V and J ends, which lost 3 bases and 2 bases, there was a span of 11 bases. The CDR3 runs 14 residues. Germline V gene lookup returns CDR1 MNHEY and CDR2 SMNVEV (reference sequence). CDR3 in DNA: TGTGCCAGCAGTTTTCTCGGGGTAGCCTACGAGCAGTACTTC. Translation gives CASSFLGVAYEQYF.

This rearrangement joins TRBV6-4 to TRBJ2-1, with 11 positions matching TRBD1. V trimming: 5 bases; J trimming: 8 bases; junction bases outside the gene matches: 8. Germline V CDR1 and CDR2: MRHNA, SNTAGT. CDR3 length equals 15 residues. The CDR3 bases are TGTGCCAGCAGTTTGGACAGGGGGCGCTTATATGAGCAGTTCTTC. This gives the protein CASSLDRGRLYEQFF.

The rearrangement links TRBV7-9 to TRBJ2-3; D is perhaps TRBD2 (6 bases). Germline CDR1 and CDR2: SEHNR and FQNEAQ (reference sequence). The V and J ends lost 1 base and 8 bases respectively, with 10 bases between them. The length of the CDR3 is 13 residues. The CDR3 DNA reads TGTGCCAGCAGCTTAGTCGGGGGACCTACGCAGTATTTT. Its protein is CASSLVGGPTQYF.

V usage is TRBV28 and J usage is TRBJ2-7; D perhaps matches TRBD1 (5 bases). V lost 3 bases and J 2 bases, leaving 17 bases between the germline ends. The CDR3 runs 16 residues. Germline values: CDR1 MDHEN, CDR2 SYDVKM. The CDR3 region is CASSFDLLGQTYEQYF. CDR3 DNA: TGTGCCAGCAGTTTCGATCTCTTGGGGCAGACCTACGAGCAGTACTTC.

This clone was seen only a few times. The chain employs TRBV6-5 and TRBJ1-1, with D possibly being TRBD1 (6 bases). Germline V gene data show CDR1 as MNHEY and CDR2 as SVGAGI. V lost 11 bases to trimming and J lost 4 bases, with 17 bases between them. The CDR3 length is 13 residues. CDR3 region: CAVRPGVGTEAFF. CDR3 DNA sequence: TGTGCCGTTAGGCCAGGGGTCGGCACTGAAGCTTTCTTT.

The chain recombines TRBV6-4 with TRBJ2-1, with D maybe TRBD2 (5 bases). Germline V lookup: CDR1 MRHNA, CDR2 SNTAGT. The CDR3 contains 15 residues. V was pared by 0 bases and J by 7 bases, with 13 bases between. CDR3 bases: TGTGCCAGCAGTGACTCGATGGTAGCGTCAAATGAGCAGTTCTTC. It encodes CASSDSMVASNEQFF.

The CDR3 protein is CASSSYRASGNTIYF. For the CDR3, the DNA is TGTGCCAGCAGCTCATACAGGGCTTCTGGAAACACCATATATTTT. V is TRBV7-6 and J is TRBJ1-3; D may be TRBD1 (6 bases). Germline-derived CDR1 and CDR2 are SGHVS and FNYEAQ. This CDR3 spans 15 amino acids. The V end was cut by 4 bases, the J end by 1 base, with 11 bases between.

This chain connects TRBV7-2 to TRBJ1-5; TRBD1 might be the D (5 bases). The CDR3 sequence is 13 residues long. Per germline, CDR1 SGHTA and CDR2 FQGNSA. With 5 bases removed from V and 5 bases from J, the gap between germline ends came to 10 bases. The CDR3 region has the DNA TGTGCCAGCAGCATAGGGACTTATCAGCCCCAGCATTTT. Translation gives CASSIGTYQPQHF.

CDR3 nucleotide sequence: TGTGCCAGCAGCCTGAGGGGCGGTTTTCTTAATGAAAAACTGTTTTTT. This translates into CASSLRGGFLNEKLFF. The chain has TRBV28 and TRBJ1-4; TRBD1 might be the D (5 bases). The length of the CDR3 is 16 residues. CDR1 MDHEN and CDR2 SYDVKM come from the germline V gene. V was shortened by 6 bases and J by 4 bases, with 18 bases between the two germline ends.

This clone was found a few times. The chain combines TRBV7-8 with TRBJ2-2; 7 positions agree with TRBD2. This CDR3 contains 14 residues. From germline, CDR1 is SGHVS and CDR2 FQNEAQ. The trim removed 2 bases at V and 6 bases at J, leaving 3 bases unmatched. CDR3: CASSLRGRAGELFF. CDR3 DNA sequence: TGTGCCAGCAGCTTACGGGGGAGGGCCGGGGAGCTGTTTTTT.

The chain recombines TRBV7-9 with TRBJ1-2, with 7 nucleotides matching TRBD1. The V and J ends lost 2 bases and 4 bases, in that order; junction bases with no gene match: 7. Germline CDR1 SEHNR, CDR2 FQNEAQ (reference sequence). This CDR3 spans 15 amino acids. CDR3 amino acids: CASSLRGQESYGYTF. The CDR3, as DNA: TGTGCCAGCAGCTTACGAGGACAGGAAAGCTATGGCTACACCTTC.

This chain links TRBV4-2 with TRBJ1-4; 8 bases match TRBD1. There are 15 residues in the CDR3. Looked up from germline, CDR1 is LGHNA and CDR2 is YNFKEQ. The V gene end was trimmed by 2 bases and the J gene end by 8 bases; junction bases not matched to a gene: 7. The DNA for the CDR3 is TGTGCCAGCAGCCAACCAGGGGGCGAGGGGGAAAAACTGTTTTTT. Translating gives CASSQPGGEGEKLFF.